Presented here are 22 T cell receptor beta chains from one specimen sequenced in a study of cytomegalovirus exposure and HLA in healthy donors. Sequencing was performed with immunoSEQ multiplex PCR; in TCRdb, only in-frame clones are kept and a portion is missing. The sample includes about 130,000 clones, approximately 95% of them seen just once. Sequencing input: PBMCs. Receptors were obtained from a man aged 18 to 30 in good health and CMV-seronegative.

This clone was counted once. V is TRBV5-5 and J is TRBJ2-2; 10 positions agree with TRBD1. The CDR3 is 17 amino acids. With 1 base clipped from V and 4 bases from J, the junction kept 7 bases outside the gene matches. Germline loops: CDR1 SGHKS, CDR2 YYEKEE (reference sequence). DNA for the CDR3: TGTGCCAGCAGCTTGAGTGGGACAGGGGTCGGCACCGGGGAGCTGTTTTTT. This codes for CASSLSGTGVGTGELFF.

This sequence joins TRBV19 and TRBJ1-5, with D hard to call. Per germline, CDR1 LNHDA and CDR2 SQIVND (reference sequence). V dropped 9 bases and J dropped 0 bases, with 12 bases sitting between them. CDR3 size: 14 residues. The CDR3 nucleotides are TGTGCCAGCGCAGACATTTATAGCAATCAGCCCCAGCATTTT. Translated, it gives CASADIYSNQPQHF.

This chain uses TRBV7-8 with TRBJ2-7; D is possibly TRBD2 (7 bases). The CDR3 sequence is 17 residues long. V was pared by 2 bases and J by 1 base, with 18 bases between. CDR1 is SGHVS, CDR2 FQNEAQ, per germline. The CDR3 sequence is CASSLRGGGPNSYEQYF. CDR3 bases: TGTGCCAGCAGCTTAAGGGGGGGTGGGCCCAATTCCTACGAGCAGTACTTC.

The rearrangement links TRBV7-8 to TRBJ2-1; the D is unclear. There are 14 residues in the CDR3. Trimming left V 0 bases short and J 3 bases short, with 6 bases between. CDR1 and CDR2 from the germline V gene are SGHVS and FQNEAQ. The CDR3 here is CASSLAPSYNEQFF. The DNA for the CDR3 is TGTGCCAGCAGCTTAGCCCCTAGCTACAATGAGCAGTTCTTC.

The gene calls are TRBV28 and TRBJ1-5; D unclear. Trimming shortened V by 2 bases and J by 8 bases, and 7 bases separated the two germline ends. This CDR3 has 12 residues. Germline loops: CDR1 MDHEN, CDR2 SYDVKM. The CDR3 nucleotides are TGTGCCAGCAGTTTACCGGGAAAGCCCCAGCATTTT. Its protein is CASSLPGKPQHF.

This chain joins TRBV2 and TRBJ2-3; D unclear. The length of the CDR3 is 16 residues. V lost 0 bases, J lost 2 bases, and 12 bases lay in between. Germline CDR1 reads SNHLY; CDR2 reads FYNNEI. Here the CDR3 DNA reads TGTGCCAGCAGTGAAGCGCTTCAGGAACTCACAGATACGCAGTATTTT. This sequence encodes CASSEALQELTDTQYF.

The chain combines TRBV4-2 with TRBJ1-1; TRBD1 matches 8 bases. This CDR3 has 14 residues. Germline CDR1 and CDR2: LGHNA and YNFKEQ. V shed 5 bases, J shed 5 bases, and the junction held 7 bases outside the gene matches. CDR3 nucleotide sequence: TGTGCCAGCAGCACTTTGGACAGGGATACTGAAGCTTTCTTT. It is translated as CASSTLDRDTEAFF.

V is TRBV7-9 and J is TRBJ1-4; D possibly corresponds to TRBD1 (6 bases). CDR1 is SEHNR and CDR2 is FQNEAQ in the germline V gene (reference sequence). This CDR3 region has 13 residues. Trimming stripped 5 bases from V and 8 bases from J, with 12 bases between. The CDR3 reads CASSEAGEEKLFF. CDR3 nucleotides: TGTGCCAGCAGCGAAGCAGGGGAGGAAAAACTGTTTTTT.

This chain uses TRBV14 with TRBJ2-1; no clear D. V lost 3 bases and J 0 bases, leaving 21 bases between the germline ends. The CDR3 is 19 amino acids. Germline V gives CDR1 SGHDN, CDR2 FVKESK. The CDR3 nucleotides are TGTGCCAGCAGCCACGGTAGTGACCTGGGCTCGCGCTCCTACAATGAGCAGTTCTTC. Protein: CASSHGSDLGSRSYNEQFF.

This clone was detected only once. This chain uses TRBV9 with TRBJ1-1, with TRBD1 matching 7 bases. This CDR3 spans 17 amino acids. CDR1 and CDR2 (germline): SGDLS, YYNGEE. V shed 5 bases and J 0 bases; nucleotides not matched to a gene: 13. The CDR3 DNA sequence: TGTGCCAGCAGGGCGATGGTAGGACAGGCCGTGAACACTGAAGCTTTCTTT. Protein: CASRAMVGQAVNTEAFF.

The V gene is TRBV5-1, the J gene TRBJ1-2, with 10 positions matching TRBD1. Per the germline V gene, CDR1 is SGHRS and CDR2 is YFSETQ. CDR3 length equals 12 residues. After removal of 7 bases from V and 5 bases from J, the junction contained 2 bases not matched to a gene. The chain's CDR3 is CASADRGYGYTF. CDR3 nucleotides: TGCGCCAGCGCGGACAGGGGGTATGGCTACACCTTC.

This chain links TRBV4-3 with TRBJ2-7, with 8 bases aligning to TRBD1. The CDR3 consists of 14 residues. V trimming: 4 bases; J trimming: 6 bases; junction bases outside the gene matches: 8. The germline CDR1 and CDR2 sequences are LGHNA and YSLEER. The chain's CDR3 is CASSPDRGLREQYF. For the CDR3, the DNA is TGCGCCAGCAGCCCCGACAGGGGCCTTCGCGAGCAGTACTTC.

The gene calls are TRBV6-1 and TRBJ1-2, with unresolved D. From germline, CDR1 is MNHNS and CDR2 SASEGT. The CDR3 covers 13 residues. The V and J ends lost 1 base and 2 bases respectively, with 5 bases between them. The CDR3 sequence is CASSEVVNYGYTF. CDR3 bases: TGTGCCAGCAGTGAAGTTGTAAACTATGGCTACACCTTC.

The chain is built from TRBV19 and TRBJ1-5; D call uncertain. This CDR3 has 13 amino acids. V lost 3 bases to trimming and J lost 0 bases, with 3 bases between them. Germline-derived CDR1 and CDR2 are LNHDA and SQIVND (reference sequence). The CDR3 DNA follows: TGTGCCAGTAGTATCAGTAGCAATCAGCCCCAGCATTTT. This gives the protein CASSISSNQPQHF.

The count of this clone is one. The V call is TRBV5-4, the J call TRBJ2-7; D unclear. CDR1 SGHNT and CDR2 YYREEE come from the germline V gene (reference sequence). The CDR3 length is 13 residues. V lost 1 base and J 2 bases, leaving 7 bases between the germline ends. Here the CDR3 reads CASSLTGAYEQYF. The CDR3 DNA follows: TGTGCCAGCAGCTTGACTGGAGCCTACGAGCAGTACTTC.

V gene TRBV4-1 combines with J gene TRBJ2-3; tentative D call: TRBD2 (5 bases). The CDR3 spans 14 residues. Germline CDR1 and CDR2: MGHRA and YSYEKL. The V end lost 2 bases, the J end lost 9 bases, and 15 bases lay between the germline ends. The CDR3 loop reads CASSQILAVSTQYF. The CDR3 DNA follows: TGCGCCAGCAGCCAAATTCTAGCAGTTAGCACGCAGTATTTT.

The gene calls are TRBV9 and TRBJ1-3; unclear D gene. This CDR3 spans 14 amino acids. Germline assignment: CDR1 SGDLS and CDR2 YYNGEE. The V end lost 2 bases, the J end lost 1 base, and 7 bases lay between the germline ends. The CDR3 DNA reads as TGTGCCAGCAGCGTCTCAACATCTGGAAACACCATATATTTT. Translated, it gives CASSVSTSGNTIYF. The complete variable domain, with remaining parts taken from reference TRBV9 and TRBJ1-3, reads DSGVTQTPKHLITATGQRVTLRCSPRSGDLSVYWYQQSLDQGLQFLIQYYNGEERAKGNILERFSAQQFPDLHSELNLSSLELGDSALYFCASSVSTSGNTIYFGEGSWLTVV.

This clone has just one count. The genes are TRBV9 and TRBJ2-5, with D unclear. The germline V and J ends were trimmed by 4 bases and 0 bases, with 13 bases remaining between them. Germline CDR1 reads SGDLS; CDR2 reads YYNGEE. This CDR3 contains 15 residues. For the CDR3, the DNA is TGTGCCAGCAGCCCCCCCGCCAGGAACCAAGAGACCCAGTACTTC. This codes for CASSPPARNQETQYF. Variable domain in full (rest from reference TRBV9 and TRBJ2-5): DSGVTQTPKHLITATGQRVTLRCSPRSGDLSVYWYQQSLDQGLQFLIQYYNGEERAKGNILERFSAQQFPDLHSELNLSSLELGDSALYFCASSPPARNQETQYFGPGTRLLVL.

The gene calls are TRBV11-2 and TRBJ2-1; D perhaps matches TRBD1 (6 bases). CDR1 and CDR2 from the germline V gene are SGHAT and FQNNGV. Trimming cost V 4 bases and J 3 bases, with 16 bases left between them. The CDR3 extends over 16 amino acids. As DNA, the CDR3 is TGTGCCAGCAGCTCTACTTCGGGACACCACTACAATGAGCAGTTCTTC. Translation gives CASSSTSGHHYNEQFF.

In nucleotides, the CDR3 is TGTGCCAGTAGTCCCTACGGCGGGAGCCCCGAGCAGTACTTC. Translation gives CASSPYGGSPEQYF. The genes are TRBV19 and TRBJ2-7, with 7 bases lining up with TRBD2. From germline, CDR1 is LNHDA and CDR2 SQIVND (reference sequence). The CDR3 length is 14 residues. V gave up 5 bases and J gave up 6 bases; unmatched junction bases: 10. Combining the CDR3 with reference TRBV19 and TRBJ2-7 gives the whole variable domain DGGITQSPKYLFRKEGQNVTLSCEQNLNHDAMYWYRQDPGQGLRLIYYSQIVNDFQKGDIAEGYSVSREKKESFPLTVTSAQKNPTAFYLCASSPYGGSPEQYFGPGTRLTVT.

The rearrangement links TRBV7-2 to TRBJ1-1, with D possibly being TRBD1 (6 bases). This CDR3 comprises 16 residues. V was clipped by 4 bases and J by 1 base, with 16 bases between them. Germline CDR1 is SGHTA and CDR2 is FQGNSA. Here the CDR3 reads CASSSLWRGGNTEAFF. The CDR3 DNA follows: TGTGCCAGCAGCTCTCTTTGGAGAGGGGGGAACACTGAAGCTTTCTTT.

V is TRBV5-1 and J is TRBJ2-1; TRBD2 might be the D (5 bases). The CDR3 sequence is 16 residues long. The V gene's germline CDR1 is SGHRS and CDR2 YFSETQ. The V and J ends lost 2 bases and 6 bases respectively, with 18 bases between them. CDR3: CASSLTVGEGGNEQFF. In DNA, the CDR3 is TGCGCCAGCAGCTTAACAGTCGGGGAAGGCGGCAATGAGCAGTTCTTC.